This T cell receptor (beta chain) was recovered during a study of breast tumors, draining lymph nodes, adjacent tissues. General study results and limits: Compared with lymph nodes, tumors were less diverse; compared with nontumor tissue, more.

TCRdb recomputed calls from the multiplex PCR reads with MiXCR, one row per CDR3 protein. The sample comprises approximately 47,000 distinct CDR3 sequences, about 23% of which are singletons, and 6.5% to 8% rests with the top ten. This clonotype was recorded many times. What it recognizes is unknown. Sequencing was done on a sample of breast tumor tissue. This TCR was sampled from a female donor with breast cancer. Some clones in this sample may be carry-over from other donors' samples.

The CDR3 here is CSAPRSTRRLQETQYF. The CDR3 nucleotides are TGCAGTGCGCCCCGCTCGACTAGGCGCCTCCAAGAGACCCAGTACTTC. The rearrangement joins TRBV20-1 to TRBJ2-5, with D possibly TRBD2 on 6 matching bases. The germline gives CDR1 DFQATT, CDR2 SNEGSKA (reference sequence). Trimming took 6 bases from V and 1 from J, leaving 21 bases between them. This CDR3 contains 16 residues.